These 19 T cell receptor beta chains originate from one sample sequenced in a study of CD8 T cells in Susac syndrome. Random hexamers were used to reverse transcribe roughly 0.45 to 1 ug of RNA. One entry per CDR3 protein, called by TCRdb with MiXCR from the immunoSEQ multiplex PCR reads. The table records roughly 150,000 distinct CDR3 sequences, 93% of them present only once. Sequencing was done on a sample of CD4+ T cells from PBMCs. These receptors all come from a human donor in good health.

V usage is TRBV7-3 and J usage is TRBJ2-2; possibly TRBD1 for D (5 bases). The CDR3 extends over 14 amino acids. Germline CDR1 and CDR2: SGHTA and FQGTGA. V was trimmed by 6 bases and J by 2 bases, leaving 10 bases between them. Written as DNA, the CDR3 is TGTGCCAGCAGACGTGGACAAAACACCGGGGAGCTGTTTTTT. It yields the protein CASRRGQNTGELFF.

V is TRBV3-1 and J is TRBJ2-7, with 8 bases matching TRBD1. Germline-derived CDR1 and CDR2 are LGHDT and YNNKEL (reference sequence). CDR3 length equals 14 residues. J was trimmed by 2 bases and V by 4 bases; bases with no gene match: 4. CDR3 nucleotide sequence: TGTGCCAGCAGCCTGGACAGGGCCCCCTACGAGCAGTACTTC. It encodes CASSLDRAPYEQYF.

The genes are TRBV5-5 and TRBJ2-5, with 7 bases aligning to TRBD2. CDR3 length: 15 residues. Looked up from germline, CDR1 is SGHKS and CDR2 is YYEKEE (reference sequence). The ends lost 4 bases at V and 2 bases at J; junction bases unmatched: 8. The CDR3, as DNA: TGTGCCAGCAGCCCCGAACGGGGGGTTCAAGAGACCCAGTACTTC. It translates to CASSPERGVQETQYF. The variable domain in full, completed from reference TRBV5-5 and TRBJ2-5, reads DAGVTQSPTHLIKTRGQQVTLRCSPISGHKSVSWYQQVLGQGPQFIFQYYEKEERGRGNFPDRFSARQFPNYSSELNVNALLLGDSALYLCASSPERGVQETQYFGPGTRLLVL.

The chain has TRBV24-1 and TRBJ1-2, with a weak D call TRBD1 (6 bases). Per germline, CDR1 KGHDR and CDR2 SFDVKD. The CDR3 totals 13 residues. Trimming stripped 4 bases from V and 4 bases from J, with 9 bases between. In DNA form, the CDR3 reads TGTGCCACCAGTGAAGGGACAAGCTATGGCTACACCTTC. Its protein is CATSEGTSYGYTF.

The V call is TRBV7-9, the J call TRBJ2-5; either TRBD1 or TRBD2 may fit D (5 bases each). Per the germline V gene, CDR1 is SEHNR and CDR2 is FQNEAQ (reference sequence). This CDR3 comprises 15 residues. V was cut by 4 bases and J by 1 base, with 13 bases left in between. Here the CDR3 reads CASSSEGITQETQYF. The CDR3 DNA reads TGTGCCAGCAGCTCCGAGGGGATCACCCAAGAGACCCAGTACTTC.

The rearrangement uses TRBV29-1 and TRBJ2-2; D is possibly TRBD1 (5 bases). The CDR3 spans 13 residues. Trimming shortened V by 3 bases and J by 4 bases, and 9 bases separated the two germline ends. The germline V gene encodes CDR1 SQVTM and CDR2 ANQGSEA. The CDR3 DNA reads as TGCAGCGTTGATCCAGGGCCCACCGGGGAGCTGTTTTTT. It encodes CSVDPGPTGELFF.

The rearrangement uses TRBV20-1 and TRBJ1-1; 7 nucleotides match TRBD1. The CDR3 has 14 amino acids. V shed 2 bases and J 4 bases; nucleotides not matched to a gene: 7. The V gene's germline CDR1 is DFQATT and CDR2 SNEGSKA (reference sequence). The chain's CDR3 is CSARRPGGSTEAFF. The CDR3 bases are TGCAGTGCTAGACGCCCAGGGGGAAGCACTGAAGCTTTCTTT.

The CDR3: CSASELAGGSYEQYF. The DNA of the CDR3 is TGCAGTGCTAGCGAACTAGCGGGGGGATCCTACGAGCAGTACTTC. This chain links TRBV20-1 with TRBJ2-7; 12 bases line up with TRBD2. The CDR3 totals 15 residues. Trimming cost V 3 bases and J 1 base; bases outside gene matches: 4. The germline V gene encodes CDR1 DFQATT and CDR2 SNEGSKA (reference sequence).

The chain couples TRBV30 to TRBJ1-2; 7 positions match TRBD1. There are 13 residues in the CDR3. The germline V gene encodes CDR1 GTSNPN and CDR2 SVGIG (reference sequence). J lost 8 bases, V lost 6 bases, and 12 bases had no gene match. CDR3 nucleotide sequence: TGTGCCTGCGAACCGGGACAGCGGAAAGGCTACACCTTC. This gives the protein CACEPGQRKGYTF.

V usage is TRBV28 and J usage is TRBJ1-1; TRBD1 might be the D (5 bases). CDR1 is MDHEN, CDR2 SYDVKM, per germline. The CDR3 contains 16 residues. V was clipped by 3 bases and J by 4 bases, with 18 bases between them. The CDR3 sequence: CASSFSDSEPLTEAFF. CDR3 bases: TGTGCCAGCAGTTTTTCTGACAGCGAACCACTCACTGAAGCTTTCTTT.

The sample holds one count of this clonotype. The rearrangement joins TRBV7-3 to TRBJ2-3, with 8 positions matching TRBD2. The length of the CDR3 is 16 residues. The germline V gene encodes CDR1 SGHTA and CDR2 FQGTGA. J was trimmed by 2 bases and V by 4 bases; bases with no gene match: 8. For the CDR3, the DNA is TGTGCCAGCAGCTCCGGGGGGGGGCTTCACACAGATACGCAGTATTTT. It is translated as CASSSGGGLHTDTQYF.

The chain carries TRBV12-3 or TRBV12-4 and TRBJ2-5; weak D call: TRBD2 (7 bases). This CDR3 has 16 residues. Trimming left V 5 bases short and J 6 bases short, with 22 bases between. CDR3 in DNA: TGTGCCAGCAGTACTACTCTAGGGGGGGGCGAACAGACCCAGTACTTC. Translated: CASSTTLGGGEQTQYF.

This clonotype was picked up one time. The gene calls are TRBV29-1 and TRBJ1-4; TRBD1 agrees at 10 bases. Per the germline V gene, CDR1 is SQVTM and CDR2 is ANQGSEA. CDR3 size: 13 residues. After removal of 6 bases from V and 7 bases from J, the junction contained 5 bases not matched to a gene. The CDR3: CSVSGDRGEKLFF. DNA of the CDR3: TGCAGCGTGTCCGGGGACAGGGGTGAAAAACTGTTTTTT.

CDR3 loop: CASSLRAAGTDTQYF. The CDR3 coding sequence is TGTGCCAGCTCACTGAGGGCAGCCGGCACAGATACGCAGTATTTT. V is TRBV18 and J is TRBJ2-3; maybe TRBD2 (5 bases). The CDR3 runs 15 residues. Germline assignment: CDR1 KGHSH and CDR2 LQKENI. Trimming cost V 4 bases and J 1 base, with 12 bases left between them.

The chain couples TRBV24-1 to TRBJ2-3; no clear D gene. The CDR3 length is 13 residues. V dropped 7 bases and J dropped 0 bases, with 7 bases sitting between them. Germline CDR1 and CDR2: KGHDR and SFDVKD. The CDR3 loop is CATRSGSTDTQYF. The CDR3 coding sequence is TGTGCCACCAGATCGGGTAGCACAGATACGCAGTATTTT.

The chain employs TRBV12-5 and TRBJ1-2; D gene uncertain. The germline V gene has CDR1 LGHNT and CDR2 FRNRAP. Trimming shortened V by 6 bases and J by 5 bases, and 10 bases separated the two germline ends. The CDR3 extends over 12 amino acids. CDR3 sequence (DNA): TGTGCTAGTGGAAAAATTGGGTATGGCTACACCTTC. This codes for CASGKIGYGYTF.

The rearrangement uses TRBV5-4 and TRBJ1-2; maybe TRBD1 (5 bases). Germline lookup yields CDR1 SGHNT and CDR2 YYREEE (reference sequence). The V and J ends lost 4 bases and 4 bases respectively, with 17 bases between them. The CDR3 consists of 15 residues. CDR3 DNA sequence: TGTGCCAGCAGCCGCGGGACGGCATCTCCCTATGGCTACACCTTC. It translates to CASSRGTASPYGYTF.

The V gene is TRBV28, the J gene TRBJ2-1, with 7 positions matching TRBD1. V lost 7 bases and J lost 4; bases outside the gene matches: 13. Germline-derived CDR1 and CDR2 are MDHEN and SYDVKM. This CDR3 comprises 16 residues. The DNA of the CDR3 is TGTGCCAGCATTGGACAGGCAGCTGCATTTTACAATGAGCAGTTCTTC. It yields the protein CASIGQAAAFYNEQFF.

This clonotype has a handful of counts. The rearrangement joins TRBV7-2 to TRBJ1-5; the D is unclear. The ends were cut back, 7 bases at V and 4 bases at J, with 11 bases in the middle. Looked up from germline, CDR1 is SGHTA and CDR2 is FQGNSA. The CDR3 sequence is 13 residues long. The DNA for the CDR3 is TGTGCCAGCACCCCAGATCTAAATCAGCCCCAGCATTTT. Its translation: CASTPDLNQPQHF. Looking up the rest from reference TRBV7-2 and TRBJ1-5 gives the full variable domain: GAGVSQSPSNKVTEKGKDVELRCDPISGHTALYWYRQSLGQGLEFLIYFQGNSAPDKSGLPSDRFSAERTGGSVSTLTIQRTQQEDSAVYLCASTPDLNQPQHFGDGTRLSIL.